The 2 T cell receptor beta chains presented below share a single source sample, sequenced in a study of T cell repertoires in cytomegalovirus infection. MiXCR, applied by TCRdb to the reads, yields one record per CDR3 protein. The profile shows a few hundred thousand distinct CDR3 sequences, 30% to 40% of them singletons. Their recognized antigens are unknown. The material was cultured PBMCs, obtained from culture after CMV antigen stimulation. The source is a human donor in good health (CMV status not recorded). Some clones in this sample may be carry-over from other donors' samples.

This chain links TRBV28 with TRBJ2-2; a weak D match, TRBD1 (5 bases). The CDR3 length is 16 residues. The V end was cut by 5 bases, the J end by 3 bases, with 16 bases between. Germline CDR1 is MDHEN and CDR2 is SYDVKM. CDR3 protein: CASSTPARDYTGELFF. The CDR3 nucleotides read TGTGCCAGCAGTACCCCAGCCAGGGATTACACCGGGGAGCTGTTTTTT.

This clonotype was seen many times. The V gene is TRBV7-3, the J gene TRBJ2-1, with 9 bases that match TRBD1. The CDR3 has 15 amino acids. The germline CDR1 and CDR2 sequences are SGHTA and FQGTGA. J was trimmed by 5 bases and V by 2 bases; bases with no gene match: 4. CDR3 sequence (DNA): TGTGCCAGCAGCTTATCCGGGACAGGGAACAATGAGCAGTTCTTC. It specifies CASSLSGTGNNEQFF.